A single T cell receptor (beta chain) is shown here with its context. Data came from immunoSEQ multiplex PCR; TCRdb stores just in-frame clones and leaves some out. The table includes roughly 280,000 clones, 86% detected once. The data are from a study of blood T cell repertoires in COVID-19. CDR1 is MNHEY, CDR2 SVGAGI, per germline. V was pared by 8 bases and J by 3 bases, with 14 bases between. The length of the CDR3 is 13 residues. The chain employs TRBV6-5 and TRBJ2-7, with TRBD1 as a possible D gene (6 bases). This receptor was obtained from a man aged 18-30 years with active or convalescent COVID-19. Sequenced input: peripheral blood. The CDR3 coding sequence is TGTGCCAGCCTGATAGGACAGTTCTACGAGCAGTACTTC. Translating gives CASLIGQFYEQYF.